The clone carrying this T cell receptor beta chain is classed as medium-sized. This sample was taken from a study of T cell repertoires in cytomegalovirus infection. One entry per CDR3 protein, called by TCRdb with MiXCR from the reads. Found here are about 260,000 distinct CDR3 sequences, about 13% of them singletons; the top ten hold around 8.8%. Germline V gene data show CDR1 as MRHNA and CDR2 as SNTAGT. Trimming left V 2 bases short and J 3 bases short, with 4 bases between. CDR3 length: 13 amino acids. The chain links TRBV6-4 to TRBJ2-2, with D unresolved. Sequencing input: PBMCs. The TCR was taken from a human donor in good health (CMV status not recorded). Some clones in this sample may be carry-over from other donors' samples. The CDR3 sequence: CASSDRDTGELFF. In DNA form, the CDR3 reads TGTGCCAGCAGTGACAGGGACACCGGGGAGCTGTTTTTT.